Below are 2 T cell receptor beta chains sequenced from a single sample in a study of beta chain features in type 1 diabetes. Sequenced material consisted of expressed TCRB transcripts (all of the isolated RNA was reverse transcribed). Sequencing used immunoSEQ multiplex PCR; TCRdb keeps in-frame clones, though not all of them. The sample yields roughly 160,000 clones, 7.5% to 9.5% seen once. Study-wide results and limits: TCRB CDR3s were moderately but significantly shorter in Type 1 diabetes patients in all four CD4+ subsets.

Antigens for these TCRs are unknown. Material: central memory CD4+ T cells from blood. The receptors here all came from a young woman with type 1 diabetes.

In regard to this clone: This sample includes further DNA sequences coding for the same CDR3. The rearrangement links TRBV4-3 to TRBJ1-2, with TRBD1 as a possible D gene (5 bases). V was cut by 0 bases and J by 3 bases, with 11 bases left in between. This CDR3 region has 15 residues. The germline CDR1 and CDR2 sequences are LGHNA and YSLEER. The chain's CDR3 is CASSQDKDRHYGYTF. The CDR3 DNA sequence: TGCGCCAGCAGCCAAGATAAAGACAGACACTATGGCTACACCTTC.

For this clone: Distinct nucleotide sequences in the sample also encode this CDR3. The chain recombines TRBV7-2 with TRBJ2-3, with no clear D. With 3 bases removed from V and 0 bases from J, the gap between germline ends came to 7 bases. CDR3 length: 14 residues. The germline CDR1 and CDR2 sequences are SGHTA and FQGNSA. CDR3 nucleotides: TGTGCCAGCAGCTTCGGGTCAAGCACAGATACGCAGTATTTT. Translating it yields CASSFGSSTDTQYF.